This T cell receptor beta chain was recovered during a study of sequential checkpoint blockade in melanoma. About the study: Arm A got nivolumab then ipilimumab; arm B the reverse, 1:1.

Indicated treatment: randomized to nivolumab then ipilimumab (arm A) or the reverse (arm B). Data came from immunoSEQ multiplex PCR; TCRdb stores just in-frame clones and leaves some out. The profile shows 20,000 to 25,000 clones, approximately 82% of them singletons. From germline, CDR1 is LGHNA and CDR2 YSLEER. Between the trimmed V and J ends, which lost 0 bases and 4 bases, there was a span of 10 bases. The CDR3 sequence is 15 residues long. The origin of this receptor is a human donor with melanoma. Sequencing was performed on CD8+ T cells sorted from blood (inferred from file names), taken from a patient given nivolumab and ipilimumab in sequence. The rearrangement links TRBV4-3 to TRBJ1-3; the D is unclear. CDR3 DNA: TGCGCCAGCAGCCAAGATATAGCGACCGGAAACACCATATATTTT. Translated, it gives CASSQDIATGNTIYF.